These 8 T cell receptor beta chains were sequenced from one sample in a study of T cell repertoires in aging, cancer and after chemotherapy. A mixed TRB-A/B primer pool amplified rearranged TRB by multiplex touch-down PCR. In TCRdb, the multiplex PCR reads were re-called with MiXCR into one record per CDR3 protein. Among 11,000 or so distinct CDR3 sequences, 20% to 30% were seen once, and the ten largest hold less than 2%. TCR beta rearrangements were amplified from peripheral blood genomic DNA. Sequencing was carried out using blood. These receptors originate from a human donor in good health.

J is TRBJ2-6 and V is TRBV5-1, with 14 bases matching TRBD2. The CDR3 is made up of 21 amino acids. Germline V gene lookup returns CDR1 SGHRS and CDR2 YFSETQ. Unmatched junction bases numbered 12, after V lost 3 bases and J lost 1 base. CDR3 DNA: TGCGCCAGCAGCTCCCCCGGGACTAGCGGGGGCAACCCTTCTGGGGCCAACGTCCTGACTTTC. Protein: CASSSPGTSGGNPSGANVLTF.

This clonotype occurred once. The rearrangement joins TRBV4-2 to TRBJ2-7; tentatively, D is TRBD2 (5 bases). CDR1 is LGHNA, CDR2 YNFKEQ, per germline. V lost 0 bases and J 5 bases, leaving 14 bases between the germline ends. The CDR3 is 15 amino acids. CDR3: CASSQDGEGADEQYF. DNA of the CDR3: TGTGCCAGCAGCCAAGACGGTGAGGGCGCGGACGAGCAGTACTTC.

This clonotype has just one count. An end of the junction does not agree with germline; a read error may underlie this. J is TRBJ2-7 and V is TRBV6-6; 9 bases are shared with TRBD2. In germline, CDR1 is MNHNY, CDR2 SVGAGI (reference sequence). This CDR3 spans 17 amino acids. The CDR3 region is CANSHTTGGGRVYEQYF. The CDR3 DNA is TGTGCCAACAGTCACACAACGGGGGGCGGGAGGGTCTACGAGCAGTACTTC.

In its sample, this clonotype was seen a few times. This chain joins TRBV11-2 and TRBJ2-6, with D perhaps matching TRBD2 (5 bases). CDR3 length equals 16 residues. The ends were cut back, 5 bases at V and 2 bases at J, with 13 bases in the middle. Germline CDR1 and CDR2: SGHAT and FQNNGV. The CDR3 spells CASSLRATTGANVLTF. The CDR3 coding sequence is TGTGCCAGCAGCCTCCGCGCGACTACTGGGGCCAACGTCCTGACTTTC. The variable domain in full, completed from reference TRBV11-2 and TRBJ2-6, reads EAGVAQSPRYKIIEKRQSVAFWCNPISGHATLYWYQQILGQGPKLLIQFQNNGVVDDSQLPKDRFSAERLKGVDSTLKIQPAKLEDSAVYLCASSLRATTGANVLTFGAGSRLTVL.

This clonotype was detected only a few times. The rearrangement uses TRBV12-3 or TRBV12-4 and TRBJ2-3; D remains ambiguous. The CDR3 length is 18 residues. Trimming took 2 bases from V and 0 from J, leaving 18 bases between them. The CDR3 region is CASSLYGNSKVSTDTQYF. CDR3 in DNA: TGTGCCAGCAGTTTATATGGGAACAGCAAGGTTAGCACAGATACGCAGTATTTT.

In this sample, this clonotype turned up a few times. This rearrangement joins TRBV7-2 to TRBJ2-5; 7 nucleotides agree with TRBD1. The CDR3 runs to 14 residues. With V trimmed by 3 bases and J by 1 base, 2 bases remained unmatched. Germline V gene data show CDR1 as SGHTA and CDR2 as FQGNSA. The chain's CDR3 is CASSFNRGQETQYF. The CDR3 DNA is TGTGCCAGCAGCTTCAACAGGGGCCAAGAGACCCAGTACTTC.

This clonotype is labeled as medium-sized. The J gene is TRBJ2-1, the V gene TRBV20-1, with TRBD1 as a possible D gene (5 bases). The length of the CDR3 is 13 residues. CDR1 DFQATT and CDR2 SNEGSKA come from the germline V gene (reference sequence). CDR3 sequence: CSTDSSTYNEQFF. DNA for the CDR3: TGCAGCACAGACAGCTCGACCTACAATGAGCAGTTCTTC.

The chain carries TRBV6-1 and TRBJ1-2; TRBD1 might be the D (5 bases). Germline CDR1 MNHNS, CDR2 SASEGT. The CDR3 length is 12 residues. With 11 bases removed from V and 7 bases from J, the gap between germline ends came to 17 bases. The CDR3 loop reads CAGQGPPVGYTF. The CDR3 coding sequence is TGTGCCGGCCAGGGACCGCCGGTTGGCTACACCTTC.